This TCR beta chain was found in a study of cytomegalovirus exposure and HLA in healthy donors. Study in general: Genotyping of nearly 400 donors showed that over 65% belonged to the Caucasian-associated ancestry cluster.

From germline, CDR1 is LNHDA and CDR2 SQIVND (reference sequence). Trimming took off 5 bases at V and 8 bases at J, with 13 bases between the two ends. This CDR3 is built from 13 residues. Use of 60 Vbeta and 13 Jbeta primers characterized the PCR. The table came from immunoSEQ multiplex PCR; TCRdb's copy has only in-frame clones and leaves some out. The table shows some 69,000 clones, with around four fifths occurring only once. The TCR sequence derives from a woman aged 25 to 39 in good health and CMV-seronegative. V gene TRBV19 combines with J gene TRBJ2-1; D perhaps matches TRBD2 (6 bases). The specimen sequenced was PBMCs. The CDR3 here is CASSSGESYEQFF. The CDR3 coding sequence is TGTGCCAGTAGTTCGGGAGAGTCCTATGAGCAGTTCTTC.